Below are 17 T cell receptor beta chains sequenced from a single sample in a study of cytomegalovirus exposure and HLA in healthy donors. This table comes from immunoSEQ multiplex PCR, and its TCRdb copy is limited to in-frame clones, with some not included. The sample lists roughly 130,000 clones, over 85% seen once, with about 3.5% in the top ten. The sample was PBMCs. These receptors were taken from a man aged 25 to 40 in good health and CMV-seronegative.

The CDR3 coding sequence is TGTGCCAGCACCATCACAGGGGGGTGGAATCAGCCCCAGCATTTT. As protein: CASTITGGWNQPQHF. The chain combines TRBV14 with TRBJ1-5, with 8 bases fitting TRBD1. With 7 bases clipped from V and 4 bases from J, the junction kept 9 bases outside the gene matches. The CDR3 consists of 15 residues. Germline loops: CDR1 SGHDN, CDR2 FVKESK.

The rearrangement uses TRBV2 and TRBJ1-2; no definite D call. Germline CDR1 reads SNHLY; CDR2 reads FYNNEI. The V end was cut by 2 bases, the J end by 3 bases, with 7 bases between. CDR3 size: 13 residues. CDR3 coding DNA: TGTGCCAGCAGTGAATTCCCGGACTATGGCTACACCTTC. This gives the protein CASSEFPDYGYTF.

The CDR3 reads CASSFPGQAVRGYTF. DNA of the CDR3: TGTGCCAGCAGCTTCCCGGGACAGGCCGTGAGAGGCTACACCTTC. The V call is TRBV5-6, the J call TRBJ1-2, with 8 bases that match TRBD1. The junction had 11 bases not matched to a gene; V was cut back by 2 bases and J by 8 bases. Germline CDR1 reads SGHDT; CDR2 reads YYEEEE. The CDR3 sequence is 15 residues long.

The genes are TRBV5-1 and TRBJ1-6; 8 bases are shared with TRBD1. CDR3 length: 14 amino acids. The V gene end was trimmed by 3 bases and the J gene end by 7 bases; junction bases not matched to a gene: 3. Germline values: CDR1 SGHRS, CDR2 YFSETQ. The CDR3 sequence: CASSSGTGNSPLHF. For the CDR3, the DNA is TGCGCCAGCAGCTCCGGGACAGGCAATTCACCCCTCCACTTT.

This clone was seen a single time. The chain joins TRBV5-1 to TRBJ2-7, with a weak D call TRBD2 (5 bases). Germline V gene data show CDR1 as SGHRS and CDR2 as YFSETQ. Trimming took 0 bases from V and 3 from J, leaving 10 bases between them. This CDR3 contains 14 residues. The CDR3 region is CASSLDGEFYEQYF. The CDR3 region has the DNA TGCGCCAGCAGCTTGGACGGGGAGTTCTACGAGCAGTACTTC.

This clone was detected only once. This sequence joins TRBV7-3 and TRBJ2-5, with 7 nucleotides matching TRBD2. The CDR3 covers 13 residues. Trimming cost V 5 bases and J 5 bases; bases outside gene matches: 5. The V gene's germline CDR1 is SGHTA and CDR2 FQGTGA. CDR3 region: CASSLQRGETQYF. CDR3 in DNA: TGTGCCAGCAGCCTACAGCGGGGCGAGACCCAGTACTTC.

The chain links TRBV5-4 to TRBJ1-2, with 9 nucleotides matching TRBD1. J was trimmed by 3 bases and V by 10 bases; bases with no gene match: 4. CDR1 SGHNT and CDR2 YYREEE come from the germline V gene (reference sequence). CDR3 size: 12 residues. CDR3 in DNA: TGTGCCGCCGGGACAGGGTACTATGGCTACACCTTC. This encodes CAAGTGYYGYTF. Full variable domain (outside the CDR3, taken from reference TRBV5-4 and TRBJ1-2): ETGVTQSPTHLIKTRGQQVTLRCSSQSGHNTVSWYQQALGQGPQFIFQYYREEENGRGNFPPRFSGLQFPNYSSELNVNALELDDSALYLCAAGTGYYGYTFGSGTRLTVV.

This chain joins TRBV13 and TRBJ1-1, with D possibly matching TRBD1 (6 bases). The CDR3 length is 12 residues. Germline CDR1 is PRHDT and CDR2 is FYEKMQ (reference sequence). Trimming shortened V by 5 bases and J by 12 bases, and 16 bases separated the two germline ends. The CDR3 spells CASSRHGGATFF. The DNA of the CDR3 is TGTGCCAGCAGCCGTCACGGGGGGGCTACTTTCTTT.

V is TRBV7-8 and J is TRBJ1-1; 9 positions match TRBD1. Germline CDR1 is SGHVS and CDR2 is FQNEAQ. The V segment lost 5 bases and the J segment 11 bases; nucleotides outside the gene matches: 9. This CDR3 spans 13 amino acids. The chain's CDR3 is CASSPYGQGTAFF. CDR3 coding DNA: TGTGCCAGCAGCCCCTACGGACAGGGGACGGCTTTCTTT.

This chain uses TRBV18 with TRBJ1-4; D gene uncertain. The CDR3 is made up of 14 amino acids. Per germline, CDR1 KGHSH and CDR2 LQKENI. The V and J ends lost 3 bases and 4 bases respectively, with 9 bases between them. In DNA form, the CDR3 reads TGTGCCAGCTCACCGCAGGCCCATAATGAAAAACTGTTTTTT. Protein: CASSPQAHNEKLFF.

The rearrangement links TRBV14 to TRBJ1-5; TRBD1 aligns across 7 bases. The V gene end was trimmed by 2 bases and the J gene end by 5 bases; junction bases not matched to a gene: 0. The CDR3 has 13 residues. Per the germline V gene, CDR1 is SGHDN and CDR2 is FVKESK. The CDR3 reads CASSQTGDQPQHF. The CDR3 coding sequence is TGTGCCAGCAGCCAAACAGGGGATCAGCCCCAGCATTTT.

The V call is TRBV9, the J call TRBJ1-1; 7 nucleotides align to TRBD1. V was clipped by 4 bases and J by 6 bases; unmatched bases: 6. Per germline, CDR1 SGDLS and CDR2 YYNGEE. The CDR3 spans 13 residues. This CDR3 reads CASSPGTDSEAFF. The CDR3 DNA sequence: TGTGCCAGCAGCCCAGGGACAGACTCTGAAGCTTTCTTT.

The chain employs TRBV12-5 and TRBJ1-4, with a possible D match to TRBD1 (6 bases). CDR3 length: 15 amino acids. Germline V gives CDR1 LGHNT, CDR2 FRNRAP. V was cut by 6 bases and J by 0 bases, with 11 bases left in between. The CDR3 region is CASGPGQSTNEKLFF. DNA of the CDR3: TGTGCTAGTGGCCCTGGACAGTCAACTAATGAAAAACTGTTTTTT.

The chain carries TRBV19 and TRBJ1-5; D possibly corresponds to TRBD1 (5 bases). Per the germline V gene, CDR1 is LNHDA and CDR2 is SQIVND (reference sequence). The germline V and J ends were trimmed by 6 bases and 5 bases, with 20 bases remaining between them. The CDR3 sequence is 16 residues long. The CDR3: CASRTIGGAGDQPQHF. The CDR3 DNA is TGTGCCAGTAGAACCATTGGAGGGGCGGGTGATCAGCCCCAGCATTTT.

This clone was recorded once. The J gene is TRBJ1-5, the V gene TRBV7-6; D uncertain. Germline CDR1 is SGHVS and CDR2 is FNYEAQ. The V end was cut by 1 base, the J end by 2 bases, with 18 bases between. The CDR3 spans 18 residues. CDR3 protein: CASSLESPSWEGNQPQHF. CDR3 in DNA: TGTGCCAGCAGCTTAGAATCTCCATCGTGGGAGGGCAATCAGCCCCAGCATTTT.

The chain has TRBV7-9 and TRBJ2-7; maybe TRBD2 (5 bases). The V gene's germline CDR1 is SEHNR and CDR2 FQNEAQ (reference sequence). The CDR3 totals 15 residues. The V end was cut by 6 bases, the J end by 3 bases, with 18 bases between. The DNA for the CDR3 is TGTGCCAGCAGGGGCATCGGTCCCGAGGGCTACGAGCAGTACTTC. This codes for CASRGIGPEGYEQYF.

The V call is TRBV7-6, the J call TRBJ1-4; the D is unclear. Trimming shortened V by 1 base and J by 0 bases, and 9 bases separated the two germline ends. Germline CDR1 SGHVS, CDR2 FNYEAQ. This CDR3 has 16 amino acids. CDR3 bases: TGTGCCAGCAGCTTAGTTGGGCCTTCAACTAATGAAAAACTGTTTTTT. Amino acids: CASSLVGPSTNEKLFF.